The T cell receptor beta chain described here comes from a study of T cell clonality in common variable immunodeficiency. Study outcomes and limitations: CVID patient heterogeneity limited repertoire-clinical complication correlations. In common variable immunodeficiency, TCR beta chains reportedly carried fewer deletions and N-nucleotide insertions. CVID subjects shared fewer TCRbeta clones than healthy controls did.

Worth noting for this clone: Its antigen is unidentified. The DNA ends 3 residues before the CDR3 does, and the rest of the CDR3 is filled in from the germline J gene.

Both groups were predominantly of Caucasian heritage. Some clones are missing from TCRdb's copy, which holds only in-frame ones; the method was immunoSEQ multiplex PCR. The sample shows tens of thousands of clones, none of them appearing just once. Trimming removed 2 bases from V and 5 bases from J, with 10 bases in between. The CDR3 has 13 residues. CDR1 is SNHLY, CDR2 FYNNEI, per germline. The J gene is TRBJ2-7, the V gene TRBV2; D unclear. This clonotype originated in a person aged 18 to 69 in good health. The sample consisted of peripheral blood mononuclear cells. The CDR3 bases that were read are TGTGCCAGCAGTGAACTAGGTATCCACGAG. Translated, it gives CASSELGIHE. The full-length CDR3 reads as CASSELGIHEQYF. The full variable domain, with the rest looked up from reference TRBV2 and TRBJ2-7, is EPEVTQTPSHQVTQMGQEVILRCVPISNHLYFYWYRQILGQKVEFLVSFYNNEISEKSEIFDDQFSVERPDGSNFTLKIRSTKLEDSAMYFCASSELGIHEQYFGPGTRLTVT.